This TCR beta chain was retrieved from a study of shared clonotypes between healthy human individuals. The V end lost 6 bases, the J end lost 6 bases, and 8 bases lay between the germline ends. The CDR3 spans 11 residues. The V gene's germline CDR1 is MDHEN and CDR2 SYDVKM. General observations from the study: As a rule, naive subsets had a larger estimated richness than memory subsets.

Splitting the CD4+ cells yielded a CD45RA+ naive subset and a CD45RA-negative memory subset. This clone appeared a few times. Its antigen is currently unknown. The table came from immunoSEQ multiplex PCR; TCRdb's copy has only in-frame clones and leaves some out. The table includes a few hundred thousand clones, 97% detected once. This chain uses TRBV28 with TRBJ1-1, with a possible D match to TRBD1 (6 bases). The sample comprised naive CD4+ T cells sorted from blood. Subset specified: CD45RA+ positively selected. The source is a woman in her twenties or thirties in good health. The CDR3 DNA follows: TGTGCCAGCAGCTACAGGGCTGAAGCTTTCTTT. Protein sequence: CASSYRAEAFF.